This T cell receptor (beta chain) comes out of a study of CD8 T cells in ankylosing spondylitis. Study results and limitations: It appeared that ankylosing spondylitis blood was characterized by a TCR beta motif of about 8 highly homologous variants. Disease-linked clones bore a CD8+ phenotype, appearing relatively rarely in peripheral blood. Disease-associated clones were reportedly significantly overrepresented in matched ankylosing spondylitis synovial fluid.

Worth noting for this clonotype: Its antigen remains unknown.

It was by quantitative 5'-RACE with molecular barcodes that TCR beta libraries were made. TCRdb re-derived calls from the 5' RACE reads in MiXCR, one entry per CDR3 protein. Here the sample spans 700,000 or so distinct CDR3 sequences, around 20% being singletons. Germline CDR1 is SQVTM and CDR2 is ANQGSEA. CDR3 size: 11 residues. V dropped 5 bases and J dropped 2 bases, with 3 bases sitting between them. The TCR sequence derives from a male donor with ankylosing spondylitis. Sample: blood, either unsorted or a sorted T cell fraction (not recorded which). The chain has TRBV29-1 and TRBJ2-2, with D unresolved. CDR3 DNA: TGCAGCGTTCTAAACACCGGGGAGCTGTTTTTT. Its translation: CSVLNTGELFF.